Listed below are T cell receptor beta chains from one sample, sequenced in a study of beta chain features in type 1 diabetes. Some clones are missing from TCRdb's copy, which holds only in-frame ones; the method was immunoSEQ multiplex PCR. In the table there are just over 450,000 clones, 25% to 35% of which are singletons. Source material: naive CD4+ T cells from blood. Every receptor here comes from a man between 18 and 35 years old in good health. Both conserved end residues are trimmed from each CDR3.

v_gene	CDR3aa
TRBV4-3	ASSQAGIFRDSSYNEQF
TRBV7-9	ASSLGNRGSTGELF
TRBV7-9	ASSLFLVDSYEQY
TRBV9	ASKGFSSGNTIY
TRBV7-8	ASSGTSGSSVTGELF
TRBV10-3	AISLLSGGDEQY
TRBV30	AWSPWRLAGGEDTQY
TRBV19	ASSTLLGSSYEQY
TRBV2	ASRERSNEQF
TRBV30	AWSEAAGDYEQY
TRBV9	ASSVSARAGYTDTQY
TRBV7-2	ASSHTGASYEQY
TRBV25-1	ASSRGNREQF
TRBV5-1	ASSRRTGGNEKLF
TRBV30	AWSRSNYGYT
TRBV5-1	ASSLVAPLLGNEQF
TRBV7-2	ASSLQGQQPQH
TRBV19	ASSIARTAYYEQY
TRBV30	AWRRTGPYGYT
TRBV15	ATRVAGEQY
TRBV6-1	ASSEAGGEETQY
TRBV5-1	ASSLDASAYNEQF
TRBV5-1	ASSLGPGLADTQY
TRBV29-1	SVRTSRGNTDTQY
TRBV20-1	SARGTDTQY